The sequence of this TCR beta chain was determined in a study of shared clonotypes between healthy human individuals. As defined, naive CD8 cells were CD45RO-negative and positively selected for CCR7, with terminally differentiated effector memory CD45RA+ cells excluded. In germline, CDR1 is PRHDT, CDR2 FYEKMQ (reference sequence). The V end was cut by 5 bases, the J end by 8 bases, with 25 bases between. This CDR3 comprises 17 residues. Assay used: immunoSEQ multiplex PCR; TCRdb lists only in-frame clones, some missing. Among some 2 million clones listed, roughly 94% were seen once. The chain carries TRBV13 and TRBJ2-1; D may be TRBD1 (6 bases). The specimen was naive CD8+ T cells sorted from blood. This TCR came from a man aged 18 to 29 in good health. CDR3 sequence: CASSLTSAWDNFDEQFF. In nucleotides, the CDR3 is TGTGCCAGCAGCCTAACCTCAGCGTGGGACAATTTTGATGAGCAGTTCTTC.